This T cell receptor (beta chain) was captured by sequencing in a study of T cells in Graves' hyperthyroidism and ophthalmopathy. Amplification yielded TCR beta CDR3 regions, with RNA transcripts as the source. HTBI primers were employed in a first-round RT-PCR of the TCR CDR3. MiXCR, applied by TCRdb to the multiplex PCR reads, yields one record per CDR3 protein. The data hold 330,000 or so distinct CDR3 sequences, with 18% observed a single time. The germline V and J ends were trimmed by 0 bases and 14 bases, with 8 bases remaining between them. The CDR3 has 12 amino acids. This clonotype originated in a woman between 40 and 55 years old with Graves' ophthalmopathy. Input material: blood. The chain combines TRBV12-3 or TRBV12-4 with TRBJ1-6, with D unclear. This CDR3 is CASSLAGSTLHF. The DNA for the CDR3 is TGTGCCAGCAGTTTAGCAGGTTCCACCCTCCACTTT.